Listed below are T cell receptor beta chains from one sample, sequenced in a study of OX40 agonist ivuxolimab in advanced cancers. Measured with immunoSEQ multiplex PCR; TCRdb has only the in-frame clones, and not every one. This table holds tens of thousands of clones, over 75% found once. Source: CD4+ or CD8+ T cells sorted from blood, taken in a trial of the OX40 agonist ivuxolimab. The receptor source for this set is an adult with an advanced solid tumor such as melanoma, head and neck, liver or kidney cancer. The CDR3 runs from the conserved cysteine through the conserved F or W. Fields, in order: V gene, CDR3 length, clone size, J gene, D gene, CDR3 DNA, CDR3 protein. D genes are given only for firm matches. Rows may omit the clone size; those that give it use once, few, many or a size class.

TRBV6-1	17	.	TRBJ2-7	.	TGTGCCAGCAGTGAAGGACGGGGATACACACGACACTACGAGCAGTACTTC	CASSEGRGYTRHYEQYF
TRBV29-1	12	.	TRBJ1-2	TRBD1	TGCAGCGTTGCCCGGGACAGAGATGGCTACACCTTC	CSVARDRDGYTF
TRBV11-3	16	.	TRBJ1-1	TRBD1	TGTGCCAGCAGCCGAAGGGATTCAGGGGGGTGGACTGAAGCTTTCTTT	CASSRRDSGGWTEAFF
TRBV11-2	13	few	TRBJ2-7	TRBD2	TGTGCCAGCAGCTCCGGCGGGAGCGGGAGGCCCTCCTTC	CASSSGGSGRPSF
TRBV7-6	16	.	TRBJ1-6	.	TGTGCCAGCAGCTTAGCGGAGTGGACGGGGGATTCACCCCTCCACTTT	CASSLAEWTGDSPLHF
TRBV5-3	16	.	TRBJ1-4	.	TGTGCCAGCTCTCCGGGACAACAAACAGATAGTGAAAAACTGTTTTTT	CASSPGQQTDSEKLFF
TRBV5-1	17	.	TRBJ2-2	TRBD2	TGCGCCAGCAGCTCGCCCCCGGCGGGAGGGAACACCGGGGAGCTGTTTTTT	CASSSPPAGGNTGELFF
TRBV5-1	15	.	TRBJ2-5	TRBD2	TGCGCCAGCAGCTCCCTAACTAGCGACCAAGAGACCCAGTACTTC	CASSSLTSDQETQYF
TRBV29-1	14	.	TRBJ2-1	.	TGCAGCGTGGTGCACAGGGGAGGTATTAATGAGCAGTTCTTC	CSVVHRGGINEQFF
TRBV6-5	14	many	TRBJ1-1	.	TGTGCCAGCAGTTACTCCCCCAAAGGTCTTGGAGCTTTCTTT	CASSYSPKGLGAFF
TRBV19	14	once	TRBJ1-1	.	TGTGCCAGTAGTATATTCCTGGGGAACACTGAAGCTTTCTTT	CASSIFLGNTEAFF
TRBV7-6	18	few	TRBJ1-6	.	TGTGCCAGCAGCCCGGACCTCCTCGGGGGATCCTATAATTCACCCCTCCACTTT	CASSPDLLGGSYNSPLHF
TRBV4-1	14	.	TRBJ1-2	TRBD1	TGCGCCAGCAGCCAGGGACAGGGGGTCTATGGCTACACCTTC	CASSQGQGVYGYTF
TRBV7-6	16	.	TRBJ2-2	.	TGTGCCAGCAGCACGGGAGGGACAGCGAACACCGGGGAGCTGTTTTTT	CASSTGGTANTGELFF
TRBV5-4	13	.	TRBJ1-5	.	TGTGCCAGCAGCATGGGGCTGAATCAGCCCCAGCATTTT	CASSMGLNQPQHF
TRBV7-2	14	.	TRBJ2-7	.	TGTGCCAGCAGCTTAGATTACAGCGCCTACGAGCAGTACTTC	CASSLDYSAYEQYF
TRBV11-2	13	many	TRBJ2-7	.	TGTGCCAGCAGCCCGGGACGGAGCTACGAGCAGTACTTC	CASSPGRSYEQYF
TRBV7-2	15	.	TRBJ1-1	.	TGTGCCAGCAGCCCAGGCGGGACGGCTAGTGCTGAAGCTTTCTTT	CASSPGGTASAEAFF
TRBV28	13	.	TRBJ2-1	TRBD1	TGTGCCAGCGACAGGGGTTCCTACAATGAGCAGTTCTTC	CASDRGSYNEQFF
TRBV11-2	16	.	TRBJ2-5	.	TGTGCCAGCAGCTTCCAGCGGAGGGGGGGCCCGGAGACCCAGTACTTC	CASSFQRRGGPETQYF
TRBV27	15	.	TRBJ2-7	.	TGTGCCAGCAGTTTCGCGCAGGGGTACTCCTACGAGCAGTACTTC	CASSFAQGYSYEQYF
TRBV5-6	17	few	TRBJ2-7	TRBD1	TGTGCCAGCAGCTTGTCTCCCTTCATGACAGGGGCCTACGAGCAGTACTTC	CASSLSPFMTGAYEQYF
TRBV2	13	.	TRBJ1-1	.	TGTGCCAGCAGGACCGCTGGGGGTATGGAAGCTTTCTTT	CASRTAGGMEAFF
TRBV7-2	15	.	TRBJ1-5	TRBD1	TGTGCCAGCAGCTTAGTGACAGGGGGGCATCAGCCCCAGCATTTT	CASSLVTGGHQPQHF
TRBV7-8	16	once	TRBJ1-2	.	TGTGCCAGCAACGCTTGGGGCAGCTCCGCCGGCTATGGCTACACCTTC	CASNAWGSSAGYGYTF
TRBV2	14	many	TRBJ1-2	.	TGTGCCAGCAGTGAAAACAGCAATTCCTATGGCTACACCTTC	CASSENSNSYGYTF
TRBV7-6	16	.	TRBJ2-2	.	TGTGCCAGCAGCTTACAGGAGACGGGGAACACCGGGGAGCTGTTTTTT	CASSLQETGNTGELFF
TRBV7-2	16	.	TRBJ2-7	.	TGTGCCAGCAGCTTAGTAGGCGGATCCACCTCCTACGAGCAGTACTTC	CASSLVGGSTSYEQYF
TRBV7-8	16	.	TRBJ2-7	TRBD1	TGTGCCAGCAGCTTGTCCCTGGACAGGGTGTTCGGCGAGCAGTACTTC	CASSLSLDRVFGEQYF
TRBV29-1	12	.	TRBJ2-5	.	TGCAGCGTTGTGGGGGGATGGCGAACCCAGTACTTC	CSVVGGWRTQYF
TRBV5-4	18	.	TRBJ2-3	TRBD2	TGTGCCAGCAGCTTAAACGGACTAGCGGGAGGTAGCACAGATACGCAGTATTTT	CASSLNGLAGGSTDTQYF
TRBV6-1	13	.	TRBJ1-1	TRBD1	TGTGCCAGCAGGCGGACAGGGGGCACTGAAGCTTTCTTT	CASRRTGGTEAFF
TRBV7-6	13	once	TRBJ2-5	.	TGTGCCAGCAGCTTAGTAGGGTCAGAGACCCAGTACTTC	CASSLVGSETQYF
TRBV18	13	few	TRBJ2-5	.	TGTGCCAGCTCACCGGCAGGGGCTCCCGCGGTTGACTTC	CASSPAGAPAVDF
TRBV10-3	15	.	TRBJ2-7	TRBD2	TGTGCCATCGGGACCGCGACTAGCGGATCCTACGAGCAGTACTTC	CAIGTATSGSYEQYF
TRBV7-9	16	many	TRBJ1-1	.	TGTGCCAGCAGCTTAAAGATAAGTCGGTATAACACTGAAGCTTTCTTT	CASSLKISRYNTEAFF
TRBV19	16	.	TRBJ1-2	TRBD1	TGTGCCAGTAGTATCGACAGGGGGTGGGCTGATTATGGCTACACCTTC	CASSIDRGWADYGYTF
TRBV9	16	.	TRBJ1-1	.	TGTGCCAGCAGCCCCAAGGAGAGGTTTCCTAACACTGAAGCTTTCTTT	CASSPKERFPNTEAFF
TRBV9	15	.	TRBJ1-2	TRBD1	TGTGCCAGCAGCGTTTCGGGACAGGGAAACTATGGCTACACCTTC	CASSVSGQGNYGYTF
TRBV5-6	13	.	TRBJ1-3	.	TGTGCCAGCAGCCTGGGGACGGCAAACACCATATATTTT	CASSLGTANTIYF
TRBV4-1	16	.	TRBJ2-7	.	TGCGCCAGCAGCCGACCCTCTGGGGTTGAGGGACGGGAGCAGTACTTC	CASSRPSGVEGREQYF
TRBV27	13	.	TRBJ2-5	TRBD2	TGTGCCAGCAGCCCCTGGGCCAGGCGGGAGCAGTACTTC	CASSPWARREQYF
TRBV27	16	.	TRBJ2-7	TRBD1	TGTGCCAGCAGTTTAAAACCGGGACAGACTACCTACGAGCAGTACTTC	CASSLKPGQTTYEQYF
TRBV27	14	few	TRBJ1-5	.	TGTGCCAGCAGTCCGAAGAATAGCAATCAGCCCCAGCATTTT	CASSPKNSNQPQHF
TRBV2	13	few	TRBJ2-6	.	TGTGCCAGCAGTGCGAATGGGGCCAACGTCCTGACTTTC	CASSANGANVLTF
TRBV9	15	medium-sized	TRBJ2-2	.	TGTGCCAGCAGCGTAGAGGACTTTTACACCGGGGAGCTGTTTTTT	CASSVEDFYTGELFF
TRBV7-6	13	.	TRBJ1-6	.	TGTGCCAGCAGCTTATATGATAATTCACCCCTCCACTTT	CASSLYDNSPLHF
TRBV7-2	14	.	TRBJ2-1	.	TGTGCCAGCGTCGGACCAACTTCCTACAATGAGCAGTTCTTC	CASVGPTSYNEQFF